This T cell receptor beta chain was recovered during a study of blood T cell repertoires in COVID-19. Looking at the study overall: Whether acute or convalescent, the COVID-19 samples came from the United States, Italy and Spain. T cells, B-cell-depleted T cells, or PBMCs supplied cDNA or gDNA.

Authors' analysis steps: Estimates of nucleated cell counts were drawn from the amplification of reference gene primers. TCRdb keeps only in-frame clones here, not all; method: immunoSEQ multiplex PCR. V and J calls and clone size come straight from that table; D and trimming were deduced from the DNA. The sample has approximately 12,000 clones, roughly 91% seen once. J was trimmed by 5 bases and V by 3 bases; bases with no gene match: 8. Germline CDR1 reads KGHDR; CDR2 reads SFDVKD. The CDR3 is made up of 15 amino acids. The sequenced sample consisted of peripheral blood. The receptor's source is a woman aged 70-85 years with active COVID-19. The chain joins TRBV24-1 to TRBJ2-5, with 7 bases lining up with TRBD2. CDR3 protein: CATSDPRGSAETQYF. CDR3 sequence (DNA): TGTGCCACCAGTGATCCGCGGGGGAGTGCCGAGACCCAGTACTTC.